Detailed here is one T cell receptor (beta chain). Its antigen remains unidentified. Donors in the study were healthy people who gave bone marrow. This specimen comes from a study of cytomegalovirus exposure and HLA in healthy donors. The study, taken as a whole, reports: In a later analysis, TCR beta V- and J-gene trimming was associated with a missense DCLRE1C variant.

PCR was performed using 60 Vbeta and 13 Jbeta primers. TCRdb keeps only in-frame clones here, not all; method: immunoSEQ multiplex PCR. The profile shows 140,000 to 150,000 clones, 80% to 85% of them singletons. This clonotype originated in a woman under 40 in good health and CMV-seronegative. The sample consisted of PBMCs.

The CDR3 coding sequence is TGTGCCAGCACCCGGCCGGAGTCCGGTCCCTATGGCTACACCTTC. Amino acids: CASTRPESGPYGYTF. The chain links TRBV5-6 to TRBJ1-2; D uncertain. V lost 6 bases, J lost 4 bases, and 19 bases lay in between. Germline lookup yields CDR1 SGHDT and CDR2 YYEEEE. This CDR3 region has 15 residues.